The rows below give T cell receptor beta chains drawn from one sample of a study of identifying expanded T cells in peripheral blood. The method was immunoSEQ multiplex PCR; TCRdb's version includes in-frame clones alone and lacks a portion of them. The sample includes about 98,000 clones, 70% to 90% of them seen just once. Sequencing was carried out using blood. These receptors all stem from a person aged 18 to 75 in good health. The CDR3 runs from the conserved cysteine through the conserved F or W. A D gene is named only where the DNA matches it firmly. A clone size is listed for some rows: how often the clone was seen (once, few, many), or a class if it is expanded.

abundance: once
v_gene: TRBV19
j_gene: TRBJ1-1
d_gene: NA
CDR3aa: CASSMRQVRMNTEAFF
CDR3nt: TGTGCCAGTAGTATGCGACAGGTTAGAATGAACACTGAAGCTTTCTTT

abundance: NA
v_gene: TRBV2
j_gene: TRBJ2-1
d_gene: TRBD2
CDR3aa: CASRQTSANEQFF
CDR3nt: TGTGCCAGCAGGCAAACTAGCGCAAATGAGCAGTTCTTC

abundance: NA
v_gene: TRBV6-5
j_gene: TRBJ1-6
d_gene: NA
CDR3aa: CASSFDIYNSPLHF
CDR3nt: TGTGCCAGCAGTTTCGACATCTATAATTCACCCCTCCACTTT

abundance: NA
v_gene: TRBV9
j_gene: TRBJ1-3
d_gene: TRBD1
CDR3aa: CASSGPGQGSEAIYF
CDR3nt: TGTGCCAGCAGCGGTCCGGGACAGGGTTCCGAGGCCATATATTTT

abundance: NA
v_gene: TRBV28
j_gene: TRBJ1-1
d_gene: TRBD1
CDR3aa: CASTLRGRGTEAFF
CDR3nt: TGTGCCAGCACCCTGAGGGGGCGCGGAACTGAAGCTTTCTTT

abundance: once
v_gene: TRBV5-6
j_gene: TRBJ2-7
d_gene: NA
CDR3aa: CASSQGVGGNEQYF
CDR3nt: TGTGCCAGCAGTCAGGGCGTGGGGGGTAACGAGCAGTACTTC

abundance: NA
v_gene: TRBV11-2
j_gene: TRBJ2-3
d_gene: NA
CDR3aa: CASSLTGDTQYF
CDR3nt: TGTGCCAGCAGCTTAACGGGGGATACGCAGTATTTT

abundance: NA
v_gene: TRBV4-1
j_gene: TRBJ2-1
d_gene: TRBD2
CDR3aa: CASSPGLAGGAYNEQFF
CDR3nt: TGCGCCAGCAGCCCTGGACTAGCGGGAGGCGCCTACAATGAGCAGTTCTTC

abundance: NA
v_gene: TRBV9
j_gene: TRBJ1-1
d_gene: TRBD1
CDR3aa: CASSVSGGNTEAFF
CDR3nt: TGTGCCAGCAGCGTCTCAGGGGGGAACACTGAAGCTTTCTTT

abundance: NA
v_gene: TRBV7-6
j_gene: TRBJ2-6
d_gene: NA
CDR3aa: CASSTGTGANVLTF
CDR3nt: TGTGCCAGCAGCACAGGGACTGGGGCCAACGTCCTGACTTTC

abundance: NA
v_gene: TRBV11-2
j_gene: TRBJ2-6
d_gene: NA
CDR3aa: CASSLDSAGLRNVLTF
CDR3nt: TGTGCCAGCAGCTTAGACTCGGCCGGCCTCCGCAACGTCCTGACTTTC

abundance: NA
v_gene: TRBV5-1
j_gene: TRBJ1-6
d_gene: TRBD1
CDR3aa: CASSTSGTGSSPLHF
CDR3nt: TGCGCCAGCAGCACCTCCGGGACAGGGTCCTCACCCCTCCACTTT

abundance: NA
v_gene: TRBV6-5
j_gene: TRBJ1-2
d_gene: NA
CDR3aa: CASSQLSQGGYTF
CDR3nt: TGTGCCAGCAGTCAACTCTCTCAGGGGGGCTACACCTTC

abundance: NA
v_gene: TRBV5-4
j_gene: TRBJ1-2
d_gene: NA
CDR3aa: CASSLPIDFTDGYTF
CDR3nt: TGTGCCAGCAGCTTACCCATCGATTTTACCGATGGCTACACCTTC

abundance: NA
v_gene: TRBV28
j_gene: TRBJ1-1
d_gene: NA
CDR3aa: CASSSLSTANSEAFF
CDR3nt: TGTGCCAGCAGTTCCCTTTCGACAGCAAACTCGGAAGCTTTCTTT

abundance: NA
v_gene: TRBV5-1
j_gene: TRBJ2-5
d_gene: NA
CDR3aa: CASSQPTQETQYF
CDR3nt: TGCGCCAGCAGCCAACCGACCCAAGAGACCCAGTACTTC